These T cell receptor beta chains were read from a single sample in a study of T cells in Graves' hyperthyroidism and ophthalmopathy. Each CDR3 protein is one row after TCRdb ran MiXCR on the multiplex PCR reads. The sample has a few hundred thousand distinct CDR3 sequences; around 18% are singletons. The sequenced material came from blood. The receptors come from a woman in her 40s with Graves' ophthalmopathy. Both conserved end residues are part of each CDR3. The D gene is left open where the match is weak. Expanded clones get a size class; other rows say once, few or many, or leave the size out.

d_call	j_call	v_call	clone_size	cdr3_aa	cdr3_nt
.	TRBJ2-2	TRBV19	many	CASSMRPAPNTGELFF	TGTGCCAGTAGTATGAGACCGGCCCCGAACACCGGGGAGCTGTTTTTT
.	TRBJ1-1	TRBV27	once	CASKIGGGTEAFF	TGTGCCAGCAAGATAGGGGGAGGGACTGAAGCTTTCTTT
.	TRBJ2-7	TRBV4-1	many	CASSPRKGYYEQYF	TGCGCCAGCAGCCCTCGAAAGGGCTACTACGAGCAGTACTTC
.	TRBJ1-1	TRBV20-1	once	CSARDGSSAFF	TGCAGTGCCCGTGACGGGTCTTCAGCTTTCTTT
TRBD2	TRBJ2-7	TRBV12-3/TRBV12-4	many	CASSPGTSGRLIRYEQYF	TGTGCCAGCAGTCCGGGGACTAGCGGGAGGTTGATAAGGTACGAGCAGTACTTC
.	TRBJ1-4	TRBV27	many	CASGFGVGEKLFF	TGTGCCAGCGGGTTTGGGGTAGGGGAAAAACTGTTTTTT
.	TRBJ1-6	TRBV7-2	.	CTSSSNWPPLHF	TGTACCAGCAGCTCCAACTGGCCACCCCTCCACTTT
.	TRBJ1-6	TRBV6-1	many	CASRASRNSPLHF	TGTGCCAGCAGAGCAAGCCGGAATTCACCCCTCCACTTT
.	TRBJ2-5	TRBV20-1	many	CSAWETGLPTQYF	TGCAGTGCTTGGGAGACGGGGCTTCCGACCCAGTACTTC
.	TRBJ2-7	TRBV2	many	CASSDPARAYEQYF	TGTGCCAGCAGTGACCCGGCCAGGGCCTACGAGCAGTACTTC
TRBD1	TRBJ1-1	TRBV19	many	CASRTTGTVNTEAFF	TGTGCCAGTAGAACGACCGGGACAGTGAACACTGAAGCTTTCTTT
TRBD2	TRBJ2-7	TRBV27	many	CASSLRPGTSYEQYF	TGTGCCAGCAGTTTAAGACCCGGGACTAGCTACGAGCAGTACTTC
.	TRBJ1-3	TRBV6-5	many	CASSYYSGSGNTIYF	TGTGCCAGCAGTTACTATTCTGGCTCTGGAAACACCATATATTTT
.	TRBJ1-5	TRBV19	many	CASRRSDRSNQPQHF	TGTGCCAGTAGACGGTCGGACAGAAGCAATCAGCCCCAGCATTTT
TRBD1	TRBJ1-1	TRBV20-1	many	CSARVRGRKMNTEAFF	TGCAGTGCTAGAGTCAGGGGGCGCAAGATGAACACTGAAGCTTTCTTT
.	TRBJ1-6	TRBV6-5	many	CASSYRAGYNSPLHF	TGTGCCAGCAGTTACAGGGCAGGCTATAATTCACCCCTCCACTTT
.	TRBJ1-1	TRBV5-1	.	CASSFGFTAMNTEAFF	TGCGCCAGCAGCTTCGGTTTTACGGCAATGAACACTGAAGCTTTCTTT
.	TRBJ2-6	TRBV7-2	many	CASSFSRSGANVLTF	TGTGCCAGCAGCTTCTCCAGGTCTGGGGCCAACGTCCTGACTTTC
.	TRBJ1-1	TRBV28	.	CASSLTWGNTEAFF	TGTGCCAGCAGTTTAACATGGGGGAACACTGAAGCTTTCTTT
.	TRBJ1-5	TRBV15	many	CATSRDRGRPQHF	TGTGCCACCAGCAGAGATCGGGGCAGGCCCCAGCATTTT
TRBD1	TRBJ2-7	TRBV5-1	many	CASSLWTGPSYEQYF	TGCGCCAGCAGCCTATGGACAGGGCCCTCCTACGAGCAGTACTTC
TRBD1	TRBJ1-2	TRBV18	many	CASSQQGASNYGYTF	TGTGCCAGCAGCCAACAGGGGGCCTCTAACTATGGCTACACCTTC
.	TRBJ2-5	TRBV11-2	.	CASSNEGDQETQYF	TGTGCCAGCAGCAACGAGGGGGACCAAGAGACCCAGTACTTC
TRBD2	TRBJ2-2	TRBV19	many	CASTGRAAGELFF	TGTGCCAGTACCGGGAGGGCCGCCGGGGAGCTGTTTTTT
.	TRBJ2-4	TRBV7-2	.	CASSVLNIQYF	TGTGCCAGCAGCGTCCTAAACATTCAGTACTTC
.	TRBJ1-2	TRBV2	few	CASSEGVDNFNYGYTF	TGTGCCAGCAGTGAGGGGGTGGACAACTTTAACTATGGCTACACCTTC
TRBD1	TRBJ1-1	TRBV28	many	CASNRGKHRGQDTEAFF	TGTGCCAGCAATAGGGGGAAACACAGGGGGCAGGACACTGAAGCTTTCTTT
.	TRBJ1-6	TRBV11-2	many	CASSSDPVGAFNSPLHF	TGTGCCAGCAGCTCCGATCCGGTGGGAGCTTTTAATTCACCCCTCCACTTT
.	TRBJ1-5	TRBV20-1	.	CSAWTGNQPQHF	TGCAGTGCCTGGACAGGCAATCAGCCCCAGCATTTT